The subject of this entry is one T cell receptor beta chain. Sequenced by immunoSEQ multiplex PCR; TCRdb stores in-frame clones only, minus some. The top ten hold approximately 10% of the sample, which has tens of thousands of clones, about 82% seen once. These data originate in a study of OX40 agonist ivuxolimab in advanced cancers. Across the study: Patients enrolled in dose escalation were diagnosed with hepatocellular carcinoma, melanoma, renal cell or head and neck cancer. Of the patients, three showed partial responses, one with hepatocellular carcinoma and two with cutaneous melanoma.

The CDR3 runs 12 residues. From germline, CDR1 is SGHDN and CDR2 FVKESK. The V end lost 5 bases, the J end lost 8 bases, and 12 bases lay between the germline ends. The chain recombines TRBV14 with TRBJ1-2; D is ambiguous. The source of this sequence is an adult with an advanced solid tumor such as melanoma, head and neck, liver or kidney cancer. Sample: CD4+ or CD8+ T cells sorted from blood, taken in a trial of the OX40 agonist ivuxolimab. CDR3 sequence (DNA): TGTGCCAGCAGCAGAGGAATCGGCGGCTACACCTTC. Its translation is CASSRGIGGYTF.